This T cell receptor (beta chain) originates from a study of CD8 T cells in Susac syndrome. CDR3 size: 15 residues. Germline assignment: CDR1 MNHEY and CDR2 SVGAGI. With 4 bases clipped from V and 6 bases from J, the junction kept 9 bases outside the gene matches. The multiple sclerosis controls were treatment-naive patients, and their relapsing-remitting disease was stable or active. About 0.45 to 1 ug RNA was reverse transcribed with random hexamers. By means of immunoSEQ multiplex PCR, TCR beta CDR3 spanning 54 Vbeta and 13 Jbeta underwent amplification. TCRdb processed the immunoSEQ multiplex PCR reads anew with MiXCR; each CDR3 protein has one entry. The repertoire includes a few hundred thousand distinct CDR3 sequences, around 95% of them detected once, and less than 0.095% sits in the top ten.

Sample: CD4+ T cells from PBMCs. This receptor was obtained from a human donor with multiple sclerosis. V is TRBV6-5 and J is TRBJ2-1; 7 bases match TRBD1. This chain's CDR3 is CASSSGTVGRNEQFF. The DNA of the CDR3 is TGTGCCAGCAGTTCGGGGACAGTTGGCCGCAATGAGCAGTTCTTC.